One sample yielded the 15 T cell receptor beta chains listed below, sequenced in a study of shared clonotypes between healthy human individuals. The data were produced by immunoSEQ multiplex PCR, yet TCRdb's version contains in-frame clones alone and is incomplete. Of around 1.1 million clones listed, about 72% are singletons. The material sequenced was memory CD4+ T cells from PBMCs. Subset in this sample: CD45RA-negative fraction. The source is a man aged 18 to 29 in good health. Some clones in this sample may be carry-over from other donors' samples.

The CDR3 reads CAWSSSGEDGYTF. The CDR3, as DNA: TGTGCCTGGAGTAGCTCAGGGGAGGATGGCTACACCTTC. This chain uses TRBV30 with TRBJ1-2; TRBD1 is a possible D gene (6 bases). This CDR3 spans 13 amino acids. V was shortened by 2 bases and J by 6 bases, with 13 bases between the two germline ends. Germline CDR1 reads GTSNPN; CDR2 reads SVGIG (reference sequence).

This chain connects TRBV10-3 to TRBJ2-1; TRBD1 matches 7 bases. The CDR3 is 13 residues long. CDR1 and CDR2 (germline): ENHRY, SYGVKD. Trimming cost V 7 bases and J 5 bases; bases outside gene matches: 5. Here the CDR3 reads CAINRGDDNEQFF. The DNA of the CDR3 is TGTGCCATCAACAGGGGTGATGACAATGAGCAGTTCTTC.

This clone was seen a handful of times. The chain carries TRBV9 and TRBJ2-7; the match to TRBD1 covers 12 bases. This CDR3 is built from 15 residues. From germline, CDR1 is SGDLS and CDR2 YYNGEE. Losses at the gene ends were 0 bases for V and 6 bases for J; bases not matched to a gene: 4. The CDR3 nucleotides read TGTGCCAGCAGCGTAGGGGACAGGGGGCTGGGCGAGCAGTACTTC. Its protein is CASSVGDRGLGEQYF.

V gene TRBV6-1 combines with J gene TRBJ2-7; the D call may be TRBD1 or TRBD2 (5 bases each). The V gene lost 6 bases and the J gene lost 9 bases, with 21 bases spanning the gap. This CDR3 is 14 amino acids long. The germline gives CDR1 MNHNS, CDR2 SASEGT. DNA for the CDR3: TGTGCCAGCAGCGATACACAAAGGGACCCCAGGCAGTACTTC. The encoded protein is CASSDTQRDPRQYF.

V usage is TRBV2 and J usage is TRBJ2-2, with no clear D. CDR3 length: 13 residues. Germline-derived CDR1 and CDR2 are SNHLY and FYNNEI. V lost 4 bases and J 6 bases, leaving 9 bases between the germline ends. The CDR3 coding sequence is TGTGCCAGCAGTGGGTTAGTTGCCGGGGAGCTGTTTTTT. This gives the protein CASSGLVAGELFF. Complete variable domain (other parts from reference TRBV2 and TRBJ2-2): EPEVTQTPSHQVTQMGQEVILRCVPISNHLYFYWYRQILGQKVEFLVSFYNNEISEKSEIFDDQFSVERPDGSNFTLKIRSTKLEDSAMYFCASSGLVAGELFFGEGSRLTVL.

A few counts support this clone. This chain links TRBV18 with TRBJ2-7, with 9 bases matching TRBD1. Trimming took 1 base from V and 2 from J; bases not matched to a gene: 3. CDR1 and CDR2 (germline): KGHSH, LQKENI. This CDR3 spans 15 amino acids. In DNA, the CDR3 is TGTGCCAGCTCACCACGGACAGGGGAAACCTACGAGCAGTACTTC. It is translated as CASSPRTGETYEQYF.

This clone was found once. The rearrangement uses TRBV11-3 and TRBJ1-1, with D unclear. Germline values: CDR1 SGHNT, CDR2 YENEEA. Trimming cost V 3 bases and J 4 bases, with 18 bases left between them. The CDR3 has 16 amino acids. CDR3 nucleotide sequence: TGTGCCAGCAGCTTGGGCTCCTGGGGAGGAGGCACTGAAGCTTTCTTT. Protein sequence: CASSLGSWGGGTEAFF.

V usage is TRBV5-1 and J usage is TRBJ1-1; maybe TRBD1 (6 bases). Germline values: CDR1 SGHRS, CDR2 YFSETQ. Trimming shortened V by 0 bases and J by 6 bases, and 12 bases separated the two germline ends. The CDR3 is 14 residues long. The CDR3: CASSLDGGWAEAFF. The CDR3 DNA reads TGCGCCAGCAGCTTGGATGGGGGCTGGGCTGAAGCTTTCTTT.

This clone has a handful of counts. The gene calls are TRBV28 and TRBJ2-7; D could derive from TRBD1 or TRBD2 (5 bases each). Trimming left V 7 bases short and J 0 bases short, with 19 bases between. The CDR3 has 16 residues. Germline V CDR1 and CDR2: MDHEN, SYDVKM. For the CDR3, the DNA is TGTGCCAGCACCATAGGGACGGTACATAGCTCCTACGAGCAGTACTTC. Translated: CASTIGTVHSSYEQYF.

The rearrangement links TRBV11-2 to TRBJ2-7, with TRBD2 as a possible D gene (6 bases). This CDR3 has 17 residues. V was pared by 1 base and J by 0 bases, with 16 bases between. The germline gives CDR1 SGHAT, CDR2 FQNNGV. DNA for the CDR3: TGTGCCAGCAGCTTAGTCGGGCGGGGAAGGGCCTCCTACGAGCAGTACTTC. Amino acids: CASSLVGRGRASYEQYF. Complete variable domain (other parts from reference TRBV11-2 and TRBJ2-7): EAGVAQSPRYKIIEKRQSVAFWCNPISGHATLYWYQQILGQGPKLLIQFQNNGVVDDSQLPKDRFSAERLKGVDSTLKIQPAKLEDSAVYLCASSLVGRGRASYEQYFGPGTRLTVT.

This chain uses TRBV5-1 with TRBJ2-5; tentatively, D is TRBD2 (5 bases). The CDR3 has 16 amino acids. Trimming took off 0 bases at V and 3 bases at J, with 15 bases between the two ends. CDR1 is SGHRS and CDR2 is YFSETQ in the germline V gene. CDR3 coding DNA: TGCGCCAGCAGCTTGGGGCTGGGTGGAGCGGAAGAGACCCAGTACTTC. Its translation is CASSLGLGGAEETQYF.

The rearrangement uses TRBV29-1 and TRBJ2-1; 7 nucleotides agree with TRBD2. V lost 6 bases to trimming and J lost 4 bases; unmatched junction nucleotides: 9. This CDR3 region has 14 residues. The germline V gene has CDR1 SQVTM and CDR2 ANQGSEA. CDR3 residues: CSVTLLAVYNEQFF. CDR3 nucleotides: TGCAGCGTGACCCTCCTAGCGGTTTACAATGAGCAGTTCTTC.

The rearrangement uses TRBV7-3 and TRBJ2-1, with D perhaps matching TRBD2 (6 bases). From germline, CDR1 is SGHTA and CDR2 FQGTGA. Deletions cut 5 bases from V and 0 bases from J, with 11 bases between. This CDR3 is 15 amino acids long. The CDR3 nucleotides are TGTGCCAGCAGCCGAGCGGGCAACTCCTACAATGAGCAGTTCTTC. The encoded protein is CASSRAGNSYNEQFF.

The chain links TRBV5-1 to TRBJ2-3, with 14 bases identical to TRBD2. Germline CDR1 reads SGHRS; CDR2 reads YFSETQ. The J segment lost 1 base and the V segment lost 4 bases, leaving 8 bases of the junction unmatched. The CDR3 extends over 18 amino acids. Here the CDR3 reads CASSAQTSGRAGTDTQYF. The CDR3 region has the DNA TGCGCCAGCAGCGCCCAGACTAGCGGGAGGGCCGGCACAGATACGCAGTATTTT. Filled out from reference TRBV5-1 and TRBJ2-3, the complete variable domain reads KAGVTQTPRYLIKTRGQQVTLSCSPISGHRSVSWYQQTPGQGLQFLFEYFSETQRNKGNFPGRFSGRQFSNSRSEMNVSTLELGDSALYLCASSAQTSGRAGTDTQYFGPGTRLTVL.

The J gene is TRBJ1-1, the V gene TRBV6-5; the D gene is possibly TRBD1 (6 bases). The CDR3 extends over 14 amino acids. V lost 6 bases to trimming and J lost 0 bases, with 11 bases between them. Germline values: CDR1 MNHEY, CDR2 SVGAGI. This chain's CDR3 is CASRSGQLNTEAFF. The CDR3 region has the DNA TGTGCCAGCAGATCGGGACAACTGAACACTGAAGCTTTCTTT.